This T cell receptor (beta chain) appears in the sequencing data of a study of regulatory T cells in long-lasting Graves disease. Notes on the study in general: Clonotypes that were public and shared totalled 2,500 to 3,000 in persistent patients versus 966 in new patients. Persistent disease favored TRBV28, TRBJ1-2 and TRBJ2-5.

As to time point: persistent/refractory GD, antithyroid drugs over 5 years with positive TRAb. PBMC RNA served as the TCR library source. Graves' disease was diagnosed by American Thyroid Association guidelines. Remarks on this clonotype: Its antigen is undetermined. At one boundary the junction diverges from the germline segment, which might be a read error.

The CDR3 extends over 15 amino acids. The germline V gene has CDR1 MDHEN and CDR2 SYDVKM. Sequencing libraries for TCR beta were prepared with iRepertoire HTBI primers and Arm-PCR of CDR3 regions. TCRdb itself ran the multiplex PCR reads through MiXCR, one entry per CDR3 protein. The sample records more than 350,000 distinct CDR3 sequences, roughly 23% being singletons. This sample comprised peripheral blood mononuclear cells (PBMCs), obtained when the disease was refractory, from a patient treated with antithyroid drugs. The genes are TRBV28 and TRBJ1-4; no definite D call. The sequence was obtained from a female donor with Graves disease. In DNA, the CDR3 is TGTGCCAGCAGGGACCCGGACTTAAGGTTTGAAAGACTGTTTTTT. This codes for CASRDPDLRFERLFF.